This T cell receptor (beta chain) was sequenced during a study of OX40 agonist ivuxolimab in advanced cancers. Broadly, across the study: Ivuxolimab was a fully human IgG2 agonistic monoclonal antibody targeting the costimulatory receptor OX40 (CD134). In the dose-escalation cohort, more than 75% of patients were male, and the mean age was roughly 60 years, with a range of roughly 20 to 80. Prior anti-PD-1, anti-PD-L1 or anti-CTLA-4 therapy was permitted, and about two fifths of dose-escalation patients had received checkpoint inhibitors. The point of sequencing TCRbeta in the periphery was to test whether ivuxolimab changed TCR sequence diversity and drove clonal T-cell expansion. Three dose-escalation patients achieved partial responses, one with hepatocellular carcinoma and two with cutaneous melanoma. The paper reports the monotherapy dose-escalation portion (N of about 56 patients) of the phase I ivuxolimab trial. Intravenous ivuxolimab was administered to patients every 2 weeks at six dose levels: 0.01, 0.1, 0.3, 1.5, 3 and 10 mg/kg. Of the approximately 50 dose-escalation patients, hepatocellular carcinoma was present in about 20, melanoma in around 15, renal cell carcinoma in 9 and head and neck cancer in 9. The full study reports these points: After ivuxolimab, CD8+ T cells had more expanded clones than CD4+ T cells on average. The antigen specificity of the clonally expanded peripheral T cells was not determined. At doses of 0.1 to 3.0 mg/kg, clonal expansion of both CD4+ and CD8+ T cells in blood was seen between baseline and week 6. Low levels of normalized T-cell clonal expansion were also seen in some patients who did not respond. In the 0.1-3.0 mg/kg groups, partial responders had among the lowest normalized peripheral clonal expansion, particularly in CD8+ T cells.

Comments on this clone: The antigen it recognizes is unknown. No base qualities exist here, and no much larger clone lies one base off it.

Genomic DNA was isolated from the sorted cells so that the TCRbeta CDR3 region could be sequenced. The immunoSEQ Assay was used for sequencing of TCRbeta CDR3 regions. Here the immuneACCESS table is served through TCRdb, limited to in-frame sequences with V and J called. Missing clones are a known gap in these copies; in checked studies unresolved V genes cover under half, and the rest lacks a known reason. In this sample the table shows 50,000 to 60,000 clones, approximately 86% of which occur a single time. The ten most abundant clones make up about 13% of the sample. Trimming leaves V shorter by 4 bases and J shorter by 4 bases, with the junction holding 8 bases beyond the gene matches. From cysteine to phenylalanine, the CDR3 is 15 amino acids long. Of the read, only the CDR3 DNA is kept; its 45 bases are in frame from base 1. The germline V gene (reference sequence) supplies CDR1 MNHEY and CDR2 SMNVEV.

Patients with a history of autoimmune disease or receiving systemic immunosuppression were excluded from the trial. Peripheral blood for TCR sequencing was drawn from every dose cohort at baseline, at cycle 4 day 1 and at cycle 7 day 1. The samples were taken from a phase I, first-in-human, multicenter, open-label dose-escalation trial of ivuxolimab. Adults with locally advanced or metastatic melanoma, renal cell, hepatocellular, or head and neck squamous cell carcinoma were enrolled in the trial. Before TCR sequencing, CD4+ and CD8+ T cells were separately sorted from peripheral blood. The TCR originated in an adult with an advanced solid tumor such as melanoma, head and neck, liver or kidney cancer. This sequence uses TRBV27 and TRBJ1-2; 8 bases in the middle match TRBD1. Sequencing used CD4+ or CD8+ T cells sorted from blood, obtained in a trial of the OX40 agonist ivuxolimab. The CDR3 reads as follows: CASSYYPGQVYGYTF. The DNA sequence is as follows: TGTGCCAGCAGTTATTATCCGGGACAGGTCTATGGCTACACCTTC.